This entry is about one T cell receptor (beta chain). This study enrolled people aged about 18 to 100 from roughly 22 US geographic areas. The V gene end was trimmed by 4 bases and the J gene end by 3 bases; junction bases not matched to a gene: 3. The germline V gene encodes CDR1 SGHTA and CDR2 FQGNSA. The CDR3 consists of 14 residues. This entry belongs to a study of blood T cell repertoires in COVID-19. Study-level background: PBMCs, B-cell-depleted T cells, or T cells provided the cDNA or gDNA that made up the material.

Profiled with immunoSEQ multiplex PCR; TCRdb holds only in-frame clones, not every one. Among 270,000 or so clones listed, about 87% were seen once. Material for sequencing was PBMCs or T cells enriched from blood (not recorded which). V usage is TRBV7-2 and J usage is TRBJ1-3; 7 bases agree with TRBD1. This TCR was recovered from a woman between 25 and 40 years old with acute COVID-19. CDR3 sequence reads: CASSSQGYGNTIYF. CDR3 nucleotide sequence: TGTGCCAGCAGCTCACAGGGGTATGGAAACACCATATATTTT.